The T cell receptor beta chain described here comes from a study of cytomegalovirus exposure and HLA in healthy donors. Study-level background: There were 75 million to 95 million unique TCRs (from HLA-typed donors) in an early data release. Study-wide points: Earlier analysis looked at TCR beta V segments, and most were productive about 90% or about 30% of the time. The listing of 150 to 200 TCR beta chains classed them as cytomegalovirus-associated. Highest at DRB1 and lowest at HLA-C, TCR association rates differed among HLA loci in a later analysis.

The ends lost 3 bases at V and 6 bases at J; junction bases unmatched: 5. The CDR3 extends over 16 amino acids. Germline values: CDR1 MNHEY, CDR2 SMNVEV (reference sequence). This clone appeared once. What it binds is not known. With 60 Vbeta and 13 Jbeta primers, the PCR was carried out. TCRdb keeps only in-frame clones here, not all; method: immunoSEQ multiplex PCR. The sample includes under 200,000 clones, roughly four fifths of them seen just once. This chain uses TRBV27 with TRBJ2-7; 16 bases agree with TRBD2. Sequences were obtained from PBMCs. The TCR comes from a woman younger than 35 in good health and CMV-seronegative. The CDR3, as DNA: TGTGCCAGCAGTTTGTCAGGGACTAGCGGGGGGGCCGAGCAGTACTTC. As protein: CASSLSGTSGGAEQYF.